The 23 T cell receptor delta chains presented below share a single source sample, sequenced in a study of γδ T cells in repeated Plasmodium falciparum infection. TCRdb re-called the multiplex PCR reads through CATT. The sample includes around 49,000 delta-chain clones, roughly 2% of them seen just once. Bulk repertoires came from Vgamma9/Vdelta2+ or Vdelta2-negative gammadelta T cells flow-sorted from PBMC. Sequencing used gamma-delta T cells from blood. The receptors here all came from a pool of human donors (malaria-infected and uninfected, not separated).

This clone was found many times. This likely came from a read error, as a far larger clone is one base away. Other DNA sequences in the sample encode the same CDR3. This sequence joins TRDV1 and TRDJ1, with 8 bases matching TRDD3. The CDR3 extends over 17 amino acids. Germline CDR1 is TSWWSYY and CDR2 is QGS. V trimming: 6 bases; J trimming: 8 bases; junction bases outside the gene matches: 20. The CDR3 DNA follows: TGTGCTCTTGGCGTCCCTACAAACCTGGGGGACCTCGACAAACTCATCTTT. This translates into CALGVPTNLGDLDKLIF.

This clone was recorded many times. It is likely a read error: a sequence one base away is far more abundant. This chain joins TRDV1 and TRDJ1, with TRDD2 as a possible D gene (8 bases). From germline, CDR1 is TSWWSYY and CDR2 QGS. V dropped 1 base and J dropped 0 bases, with 42 bases sitting between them. The CDR3 sequence is 26 residues long. This chain's CDR3 is CALGEQRRNPTSFLDWGATYTDKLIF. Here the CDR3 DNA reads TGTGCTCTTGGGGAACAACGGCGAAATCCGACTTCCTTCCTAGACTGGGGAGCTACGTACACCGATAAACTCATCTTT.

A word on this clone: The protein given by TCRdb reflects a much larger clone and differs at residue 5 from this DNA's translation, likely from a read error; the protein shown is the DNA's translation. The V gene is TRDV1, the J gene TRDJ1; 13 bases align to TRDD3. Assignment of the J gene here rests on matching the DNA to germline, because TCRdb gives none. CDR1 and CDR2 (germline): TSWWSYY, QGS. After removal of 4 bases from V and 8 bases from J, the junction contained 13 bases not matched to a gene. The CDR3 totals 17 residues. The CDR3 protein is CALGGPSYWGIRGKLIF. CDR3 nucleotides: TGTGCTCTTGGGGGCCCCTCCTACTGGGGGATACGCGGAAAACTCATCTTT.

This clone was counted at least ten times. This likely reflects a read error, since a far larger clone is one base away. Within the sample, other DNA sequences also encode this same CDR3. The rearrangement joins TRAV38-2/DV8 to TRDJ1; D is uncertain. No J gene was available from TCRdb, and it was assigned here by a germline match of the DNA. The CDR3 has 20 residues. Germline-derived CDR1 and CDR2 are TSESDYY and QEAYKQQN. The CDR3 spells CAYRRVSPSEGPRYTDKLIF. As DNA, the CDR3 is TGCGCTTATAGGAGGGTTTCCCCCTCCGAAGGCCCTCGGTACACCGATAAACTCATCTTT.

In its sample, this clone was seen many times. TCRdb records a much larger clone's protein for this DNA, with a difference at residue 5 that likely arises from a read error; the protein given is the translation of the DNA. The chain joins TRDV3 to TRDJ1; 11 positions agree with TRDD3. J was trimmed by 0 bases and V by 1 base; bases with no gene match: 22. The CDR3 is made up of 21 amino acids. CDR1 is TVYSNPD and CDR2 is GDNSRS in the germline V gene (reference sequence). CDR3 loop: CAFIRPTHWGITTIYTDKLIF. Here the CDR3 DNA reads TGTGCCTTTATCCGCCCTACGCACTGGGGGATAACGACGATTTACACCGATAAACTCATCTTT.

In the case of this clone: Translating this DNA gives a protein that differs at residue 6 from the TCRdb one, which belongs to a much larger clone; a read error is likely, and the protein shown is this translation. J is TRDJ1 and V is TRDV1; a possible D gene is TRDD2 (7 bases). Since TCRdb gives no J gene, matching the DNA to germline was used here to assign it. This CDR3 comprises 25 residues. Trimming shortened V by 2 bases and J by 0 bases, and 40 bases separated the two germline ends. Germline V CDR1 and CDR2: TSWWSYY, QGS. The CDR3 DNA sequence: TGTGCTCTTGGGGAAACTCATTTCCTACGGGGTTCGTTACGCTGGGGAGCCTCCTACACCGATAAACTCATCTTT. The encoded protein is CALGETHFLRGSLRWGASYTDKLIF.

A few counts support this clone. A read error likely explains why the TCRdb protein, taken from a much larger clone, differs from this DNA's translation at residue 3; the protein shown is translated from the DNA. The chain is built from TRDV1 and TRDJ1; D possibly matches TRDD2 or TRDD3 (6 bases each). The J gene, left out of TCRdb, was set here by checking the DNA against germline. Germline V gives CDR1 TSWWSYY, CDR2 QGS. The CDR3 is 15 amino acids. This CDR3 is CAPGDPYFPKGTLIF. For the CDR3, the DNA is TGTGCTCCTGGGGATCCCTATTTTCCTAAGGGAACACTCATCTTT.

Concerning this clone: The protein TCRdb gives is from a much larger clone and does not agree with this DNA's translation at residue 4, likely a read error; the protein shown here comes from the DNA. The CDR3 protein is CALETTHTDKLIF. The CDR3 DNA reads as TGTGCTCTTGAGACAACACACACCGATAAACTCATCTTT. The chain recombines TRDV1 with TRDJ1; D unclear. The ends were cut back, 7 bases at V and 0 bases at J, with 9 bases in the middle. Per the germline V gene, CDR1 is TSWWSYY and CDR2 is QGS. The CDR3 extends over 13 amino acids.

This clone appeared many times. A far bigger clonotype differs at one base, so this is likely a read error. Additional DNA sequences in this sample encode the identical CDR3. This chain's CDR3 is CALGKFLLLPWGTKIPRYTDKLIF. The CDR3 coding sequence is TGTGCTCTGGGCAAATTCCTACTTCTCCCCTGGGGGACAAAAATCCCGAGGTACACCGATAAACTCATCTTT. The rearrangement joins TRDV1 to TRDJ1, with D possibly being TRDD3 (8 bases). Assignment of the J gene here rests on matching the DNA to germline, because TCRdb gives none. Looked up from germline, CDR1 is TSWWSYY and CDR2 is QGS. V was pared by 9 bases and J by 0 bases, with 44 bases between. The CDR3 loop spans 24 amino acids.

In this sample, this clone turned up a few times. The protein in TCRdb stems from a much larger clone and differs at residue 14 from this DNA's translation, likely a read error; here the protein is translated from the DNA. The rearrangement uses TRDV2 and TRDJ1; 8 positions match TRDD3. TCRdb carries no J gene annotation; the J gene was assigned here by matching the DNA with germline. The CDR3 contains 17 residues. The germline V gene has CDR1 GEAIGNYY and CDR2 EKD. CDR3 DNA: TGTGCCTGTGACACCGTTGGGGGATCCGGGGTCACCGATAGACTCATCTTT. It translates to CACDTVGGSGVTDRLIF.

This clone has only a few counts. A far more abundant clone sits one base away, making this likely a read error. Within the sample, other DNA sequences also encode this same CDR3. The CDR3 is CALGELETIYWGIRMGRYTDKLIF. CDR3 DNA: TGTGCCCTTGGGGAACTGGAAACTATATACTGGGGGATAAGGATGGGCCGCTACACCGATAAACTCATCTTT. J is TRDJ1 and V is TRDV1, with 11 bases aligning to TRDD3. The J gene is absent in TCRdb and was assigned here via DNA matching to germline. The CDR3 has 24 amino acids. Germline loops: CDR1 TSWWSYY, CDR2 QGS.

This clone was detected ten times or more. Translating this DNA gives a protein that differs at residue 17 from the TCRdb one, which belongs to a much larger clone; a read error is likely, and the protein shown is this translation. The rearrangement uses TRDV2 and TRDJ1; the match to TRDD3 covers 7 bases. Assignment of the J gene here rests on matching the DNA to germline, because TCRdb gives none. The CDR3 loop spans 20 amino acids. CDR1 and CDR2 (germline): GEAIGNYY, EKD. In DNA form, the CDR3 reads TGTGCCTGTGAACCTATGGGGATAGAAAGGGTTCCAAGGGTGGCCGATGAACTCATCTTT. Translated: CACEPMGIERVPRVADELIF.

This clone occurred a few times. TCRdb records a much larger clone's protein for this DNA, with a difference at residue 9 that likely arises from a read error; the protein given is the translation of the DNA. The chain employs TRDV1 and TRDJ1; 8 bases agree with TRDD3. TCRdb does not report a J gene; here it was assigned by matching the DNA to germline references. Germline trimming cut 0 bases from V and 0 bases from J; bases unmatched to any gene: 30. Germline CDR1 is TSWWSYY and CDR2 is QGS. The CDR3 is 25 residues long. CDR3 loop: CALGELPFPWVLRDTFRPYTDKLIF. CDR3 DNA sequence: TGTGCTCTTGGGGAACTTCCGTTCCCTTGGGTCCTTAGGGATACGTTCCGTCCGTACACCGATAAACTCATCTTT.

This clone was seen at least ten times. The translation of this DNA and the TCRdb protein of a much larger clone differ at residue 4, probably owing to a read error; the protein shown here is translated from the DNA. The gene calls are TRAV38-2/DV8 and TRDJ1; 11 positions agree with TRDD3. TCRdb supplies no J gene; here it was assigned by aligning the nucleotide sequence to germline. CDR3 length equals 19 residues. V shed 6 bases, J shed 3 bases, and the junction held 19 bases outside the gene matches. Germline V gene data show CDR1 as TSESDYY and CDR2 as QEAYKQQN. The CDR3 region has the DNA TGTGCTTATAATCCCAGCGGTGAGGCGGTGGGGGATACGTCCGATAAACTCATCTTT. Translating gives CAYNPSGEAVGDTSDKLIF.

About this clone: TCRdb shows a much larger clone's protein in place of this DNA's translation, and the two differ at residue 18, likely through a read error; the protein shown is translated from the DNA. The V gene is TRDV1, the J gene TRDJ1; 9 bases fit TRDD3. TCRdb leaves out the J gene; it was filled in here by matching the DNA to germline. The CDR3 extends over 21 amino acids. In germline, CDR1 is TSWWSYY, CDR2 QGS. The CDR3 spells CALGGTSLSHWGTPYTDRLIF. CDR3 coding DNA: TGTGCTCTTGGGGGCACTTCCCTCTCTCACTGGGGGACCCCGTACACCGATAGACTCATCTTT.

Regarding this clone: The TCRdb protein comes from a much larger clone and disagrees with this DNA's translation at residue 5, likely due to a read error; the protein given here is derived from the DNA. The rearrangement uses TRDV1 and TRDJ1; 12 nucleotides align to TRDD3. After removal of 4 bases from V and 2 bases from J, the junction contained 38 bases not matched to a gene. CDR3 length equals 27 residues. CDR1 and CDR2 from the germline V gene are TSWWSYY and QGS. The CDR3 nucleotides read TGTGCTCTTGGGGTACCCGATGGGGAAGTCTCCGGGTCCATACTGGGGGATACACTCACATCTACCGATAAACTCATCTTT. Encoded protein: CALGVPDGEVSGSILGDTLTSTDKLIF.

This clone was counted ten times or more. TCRdb has a much larger clone's protein, which differs at residue 6 from the translation of this DNA, likely because of a read error; what is shown is the protein translated from the DNA. The CDR3 DNA follows: TGTGCCTGTGACTCCCCCAGTACTGGGGGATACACCGATAAACTCATCTTT. This codes for CACDSPSTGGYTDKLIF. The chain joins TRDV2 to TRDJ1, with 10 bases matching TRDD3. No J gene is reported in TCRdb; it was inferred here by comparing the DNA with germline. V shed 3 bases, J shed 0 bases, and the junction held 9 bases outside the gene matches. Germline CDR1 is GEAIGNYY and CDR2 is EKD. The CDR3 consists of 17 residues.

The sample holds many counts of this clone. The TCRdb protein, from a much larger clone, departs from this DNA's translation at residue 13, likely by read error; the protein shown derives from the DNA. CDR3 in DNA: TGTGCTCTTGGGGAAACTGGGCCCAAACTCACATCCCGTCGGGGGATACGCGGTCCCTGGGACACCCGACAGATGTTTTTC. Its translation: CALGETGPKLTSRRGIRGPWDTRQMFF. This chain links TRDV1 with TRDJ3; 10 bases agree with TRDD3. This CDR3 has 27 amino acids. Losses at the gene ends were 2 bases for V and 2 bases for J; bases not matched to a gene: 30. Germline loops: CDR1 TSWWSYY, CDR2 QGS.

J is TRDJ3 and V is TRAV29/DV5; 11 bases agree with TRDD3. TCRdb supplies no J gene; here it was assigned by aligning the nucleotide sequence to germline. With V trimmed by 3 bases and J by 2 bases, 10 bases remained unmatched. CDR3 size: 19 residues. The germline CDR1 and CDR2 sequences are NSMFDY and ISSIKDK. The CDR3, as DNA: TGTGCAGCAAACTTACTACTGGGGGATATCCCCTGGGACACCCGACAGATGTTTTTC. This codes for CAANLLLGDIPWDTRQMFF.

At least ten counts were recorded for this clone. This probably arose from a read error, given a far larger clone one base away. The sample carries other DNA sequences with the same CDR3. The V call is TRDV1, the J call TRDJ1; 12 bases align to TRDD3. The CDR3 is 19 amino acids. The V gene's germline CDR1 is TSWWSYY and CDR2 QGS. The V and J ends lost 5 bases and 3 bases, in that order; junction bases with no gene match: 16. This CDR3 reads CALGKPFLLGDTGADKLIF. DNA of the CDR3: TGTGCTCTTGGGAAACCCTTCCTACTGGGGGATACAGGGGCCGATAAACTCATCTTT.

Of note for this clone: This likely came from a read error, as a far larger clone is one base away. Different DNA sequences within this sample yield the same CDR3. The chain has TRAV38-2/DV8 and TRDJ1, with 11 bases fitting TRDD3. The J gene was not available in TCRdb and was assigned here by matching the DNA to germline segments. Germline V lookup: CDR1 TSESDYY, CDR2 QEAYKQQN. The CDR3 is made up of 26 amino acids. In DNA form, the CDR3 reads TGTGCCTATAGGAGCGTGATTTATTCCCTCCGCTGGGGGATACTAAGGTGGAGAACAGGAACCGATAAACTCATCTTT. This gives the protein CAYRSVIYSLRWGILRWRTGTDKLIF.

This clone was observed a few times. The mismatch at residue 22 between this DNA's translation and the TCRdb protein of a much larger clone likely reflects a read error; the protein shown is translated from the DNA. V gene assignment gives TRDV1, but the J gene was left uncalled; the D call of TRDD3 is as the table states it, not checked on the DNA. The CDR3 covers 24 residues. CDR1 and CDR2 from the germline V gene are TSWWSYY and QGS. The CDR3 DNA is TGTGCTCTTGGGAACCGAGGGTGGCCTTCCTCACGGGGTACTGGGGGATACGCGGTTGGAAAACCCATCTTT. It is translated as CALGNRGWPSSRGTGGYAVGKPIF.

A word on this clone: A far larger clone is a single base away, which makes a read error likely. Other DNA sequences in this sample translate to the same CDR3. The rearrangement links TRDV2 to TRDJ1; 9 nucleotides agree with TRDD3. The CDR3 loop spans 20 amino acids. Germline-derived CDR1 and CDR2 are GEAIGNYY and EKD. This CDR3 is CACDTERGYAQSGDTDKLIF. The CDR3 nucleotides are TGTGCCTGCGACACCGAACGGGGATACGCGCAGAGTGGGGACACCGATAAACTCATCTTT.